This T cell receptor beta chain was obtained from a study of blood T cell repertoires in COVID-19. Study context: The United States, Italy and Spain supplied acute and convalescent COVID-19 samples. T cells, B-cell-depleted T cells, or PBMCs provided the cDNA or gDNA that served as material.

How the authors handled the data: Amplification with reference gene primers provided the estimates of nucleated cell counts. Libraries were prepared by immunoSEQ multiplex PCR; TCRdb keeps only in-frame clonotypes and omits some of them. For V, J and clone size, that table is used; D and trimming come from the DNA. The sample records around 34,000 clones, approximately 78% being singletons. The source is a man older than 75 with active or convalescent COVID-19. Specimen: peripheral blood.

CDR3 region: CASSKAPGLSYNEQFF. CDR3 DNA: TGTGCCAGCAGCAAAGCACCGGGACTCTCATACAATGAGCAGTTCTTC. The rearrangement links TRBV21-1 to TRBJ2-1; the listed D gene, TRBD2, was not tested against the DNA. TRBV21-1 is a pseudogene locus. CDR3 length: 16 residues.